The 3 T cell receptor beta chains in this list originate from one sample, sequenced in a study of CD8+CD57+ T cells in acquired aplastic anemia. Researchers used genomic DNA as the template to profile TCR beta VDJ and CDR3. From the reads, TCRdb called clonotypes with MiXCR, one entry per CDR3 protein. The sample records 310,000 or so distinct CDR3 sequences, approximately 58% being singletons. Patients chosen for sequencing had shown CD8+CD57+ cell expansion by flow cytometry. The source material was sorted CD4+, CD8+, or CD8+CD57+ T cells (not recorded which) from PBMCs. The receptor set was obtained from a human donor with aplastic anemia.

Ten or more counts support this clonotype. The V call is TRBV25-1, the J call TRBJ2-1; possible D gene TRBD2, 5 bases. CDR1 and CDR2 (germline): MGHDK, SYGVNS. V was clipped by 0 bases and J by 4 bases, with 7 bases between them. The CDR3 spans 14 residues. CDR3 bases: TGTGCCAGCAGTGAATACGGACTTTACAATGAGCAGTTCTTC. It translates to CASSEYGLYNEQFF.

V and J are TRBV2 and TRBJ1-2; D remains ambiguous. CDR3 length: 9 residues. Germline V gives CDR1 SNHLY, CDR2 FYNNEI. The V end lost 6 bases, the J end lost 7 bases, and 3 bases lay between the germline ends. The CDR3 is CASSRGYTF. As DNA, the CDR3 is TGTGCCAGCAGCCGTGGCTACACCTTC.

This clonotype was detected ten times or more. V gene TRBV12-3 or TRBV12-4 combines with J gene TRBJ2-3; the match to TRBD2 covers 13 bases. V was clipped by 5 bases and J by 2 bases; unmatched bases: 4. The CDR3 is 16 amino acids. The CDR3 DNA reads as TGTGCCAGCAGTCCAGGGACTAGCGGGGCCACAGATACGCAGTATTTT. Translating gives CASSPGTSGATDTQYF.